This T cell receptor (beta chain) came from a study of blood T cell repertoires in COVID-19. The CDR3 covers 15 residues. The J segment lost 8 bases and the V segment lost 2 bases, leaving 6 bases of the junction unmatched. The V gene's germline CDR1 is MNHEY and CDR2 SMNVEV (reference sequence). Measured with immunoSEQ multiplex PCR; TCRdb has only the in-frame clones, and not every one. The sample has 350,000 or so clones, roughly 87% seen once. V gene TRBV27 combines with J gene TRBJ2-2; 9 nucleotides agree with TRBD2. Sequenced material: peripheral blood. The sequence was obtained from a woman aged 60 to 75 with COVID-19, enrolled during active disease. CDR3 in amino acids: CASSLEAGGPGELFF. The CDR3 region has the DNA TGTGCCAGCAGTTTAGAAGCGGGGGGACCAGGGGAGCTGTTTTTT.